A selection of T cell receptor beta chains follows, all from one sample in a study of control samples from healthy donors and cancer patients. Sequencing used immunoSEQ multiplex PCR; TCRdb keeps in-frame clones, though not all of them. The sample includes 160,000 or so clones, 80% to 95% seen only once; the top ten take 0.65% to 0.75%. Sequenced: blood. These receptors were collected from a young woman in good health. CDR3s include the opening cysteine and the closing phenylalanine or tryptophan. The order of the fields is clone size, D gene, J gene, V gene, CDR3 protein, CDR3 DNA. A D gene is named only where the DNA matches it firmly. Size is stated for part of the rows, as once, few or many counts, or as a class when the clone is expanded.

NA | TRBD1 | TRBJ1-1 | TRBV27 | CASSRQGAGTEAFF | TGTGCCAGCAGTCGACAGGGGGCGGGCACTGAAGCTTTCTTT
NA | NA | TRBJ1-5 | TRBV27 | CASSLVPGASQPQHF | TGTGCCAGCAGTTTAGTTCCGGGGGCGTCTCAGCCCCAGCATTTT
NA | TRBD2 | TRBJ2-1 | TRBV4-3 | CASSHPAGPNEQFF | TGCGCCAGCAGCCATCCAGCGGGACCCAATGAGCAGTTCTTC
NA | NA | TRBJ1-1 | TRBV9 | CASSGGGMTEAFF | TGTGCCAGCAGCGGAGGGGGAATGACTGAAGCTTTCTTT
NA | NA | TRBJ1-2 | TRBV6-2/TRBV6-3 | CASSRLPPELTGYTF | TGTGCCAGCAGTCGCCTCCCTCCGGAGCTAACGGGCTACACCTTC
NA | NA | TRBJ1-2 | TRBV19 | CASSPRTANYGYTF | TGTGCCAGTAGTCCCCGGACAGCTAACTATGGCTACACCTTC
few | TRBD2 | TRBJ2-3 | TRBV3-1/TRBV3-2 | CASSQGSGRGADTQYF | TGTGCCAGCAGCCAGGGTAGCGGGAGAGGGGCAGATACGCAGTATTTT
NA | NA | TRBJ1-2 | TRBV28 | CASSLNQPSNYGYTF | TGTGCCAGCAGTTTAAATCAGCCCTCTAACTATGGCTACACCTTC
NA | NA | TRBJ2-3 | TRBV4-2 | CASSQGRTGRTDTQYF | TGTGCCAGCAGCCAAGGCCGGACGGGCCGCACAGATACGCAGTATTTT
NA | TRBD1 | TRBJ1-2 | TRBV5-8 | CASSNRDSYGYTF | TGTGCCAGCAGCAACAGGGACAGCTATGGCTACACCTTC
NA | NA | TRBJ2-5 | TRBV6-6 | CASSYKGREETQYF | TGTGCCAGCAGTTACAAGGGTAGGGAAGAGACCCAGTACTTC
NA | TRBD2 | TRBJ2-1 | TRBV6-5 | CASMRREGYNEQFF | TGTGCCAGCATGAGGCGGGAGGGCTACAATGAGCAGTTCTTC
NA | NA | TRBJ1-5 | TRBV7-9 | CASASDTSNQPQHF | TGTGCCAGCGCATCCGACACCTCCAATCAGCCCCAGCATTTT
NA | NA | TRBJ1-1 | TRBV7-9 | CASSLGGGRAANTEAFF | TGTGCCAGCAGCTTAGGGGGCGGCAGGGCCGCGAACACTGAAGCTTTCTTT
NA | NA | TRBJ2-5 | TRBV3-1/TRBV3-2 | CASSQAGTRGQTQYF | TGTGCCAGCAGCCAAGCAGGGACACGGGGCCAGACCCAGTACTTC
NA | TRBD1 | TRBJ2-4 | TRBV5-6 | CASSPDRGRRNIQYF | TGTGCCAGCAGCCCAGACAGGGGGCGGCGTAACATTCAGTACTTC
NA | TRBD1 | TRBJ1-2 | TRBV6-1 | CASSDPGQGYYGYTF | TGTGCCAGCAGTGACCCGGGACAGGGGTACTATGGCTACACCTTC
NA | NA | TRBJ2-7 | TRBV7-9 | CASSANSGYEQYF | TGTGCCAGCAGCGCCAATAGCGGCTACGAGCAGTACTTC
NA | NA | TRBJ2-5 | TRBV7-9 | CASSSPNSQETQYF | TGTGCCAGCAGCTCGCCAAACAGTCAAGAGACCCAGTACTTC
NA | TRBD1 | TRBJ2-3 | TRBV2 | CASTEGGLRYF | TGTGCCAGCACCGAAGGGGGCCTCCGGTATTTT